The entry below gives a single TCR beta chain sequence along with its context. The target antigen is unknown. This entry comes from a study of response to subunit inactivated influenza vaccine. MiXCR was run by TCRdb on the RT-PCR reads, yielding one entry per CDR3 protein. This sample yields about 520,000 distinct CDR3 sequences, of which 7.2% are seen a single time; approximately 14% belongs to the top ten. General study points: The authors suggested that every seasonal influenza vaccination recruits few new T cells.

This receptor was taken from a man in his fifties or sixties who received an inactivated influenza vaccine. The material sequenced was PBMCs from blood, taken around 25 months after vaccination.

CDR3 protein: CSVLRTGPGAGEQYF. CDR3 nucleotides: TGCAGCGTCCTACGCACAGGACCGGGGGCCGGGGAGCAGTACTTC. This sequence joins TRBV29-1 and TRBJ2-7; D is perhaps TRBD1 or TRBD2 (6 bases each). CDR1 is SQVTM, CDR2 ANQGSEA, per germline. The CDR3 is made up of 15 amino acids. Trimming cost V 6 bases and J 7 bases, with 25 bases left between them.